The 21 T cell receptor beta chains in this list originate from one sample, sequenced in a study of T cell responses to AZD1222 COVID-19 vaccine. Clones were sequenced by immunoSEQ multiplex PCR, and TCRdb holds only the in-frame ones, with some missing. The profile shows around 110,000 clones, about 91% of them singletons. Sequencing was performed on peripheral blood, taken on day 0 of AZD1222 vaccination. Source of these receptors: an adult in good health.

V and J are TRBV5-1 and TRBJ2-1, with 8 bases aligning to TRBD2. In germline, CDR1 is SGHRS, CDR2 YFSETQ. The ends lost 4 bases at V and 7 bases at J; junction bases unmatched: 10. The CDR3 loop spans 15 amino acids. The CDR3 DNA sequence: TGCGCCAGCAGCCTTAGCGGGGAGATGGGGAATGAGCAGTTCTTC. Protein product: CASSLSGEMGNEQFF. The full variable domain, rest sourced from reference TRBV5-1 and TRBJ2-1, is KAGVTQTPRYLIKTRGQQVTLSCSPISGHRSVSWYQQTPGQGLQFLFEYFSETQRNKGNFPGRFSGRQFSNSRSEMNVSTLELGDSALYLCASSLSGEMGNEQFFGPGTRLTVL.

The V call is TRBV14, the J call TRBJ2-7, with D possibly TRBD2 on 5 matching bases. The CDR3 extends over 13 amino acids. V lost 3 bases and J 3 bases, leaving 9 bases between the germline ends. Germline-derived CDR1 and CDR2 are SGHDN and FVKESK. CDR3: CASSHILDYEQYF. Here the CDR3 DNA reads TGTGCCAGCAGCCACATACTAGACTACGAGCAGTACTTC.

The chain recombines TRBV24-1 with TRBJ2-3; D remains ambiguous. This CDR3 contains 14 residues. V dropped 3 bases and J dropped 4 bases, with 10 bases sitting between them. The germline V gene has CDR1 KGHDR and CDR2 SFDVKD. The CDR3 is CATSDPIKSDTQYF. CDR3 nucleotides: TGTGCCACCAGTGATCCCATTAAGTCAGATACGCAGTATTTT.

This rearrangement joins TRBV7-6 to TRBJ1-3; 7 bases align to TRBD1. The CDR3 extends over 15 amino acids. Germline CDR1 SGHVS, CDR2 FNYEAQ. J gave up 4 bases and V 4 bases, and 7 bases lay outside the gene matches. The CDR3 loop reads CASSSWTGGGNTIYF. Here the CDR3 DNA reads TGTGCCAGCAGCTCCTGGACAGGAGGAGGAAACACCATATATTTT.

This chain links TRBV7-9 with TRBJ2-7; either TRBD1 or TRBD2 may supply D (7 bases each). CDR1 and CDR2 (germline): SEHNR, FQNEAQ (reference sequence). Trimming stripped 5 bases from V and 1 base from J, with 18 bases between. This CDR3 comprises 16 residues. CDR3 sequence: CASSAYRGAGSYEQYF. The CDR3 nucleotides are TGTGCCAGCAGCGCTTACAGGGGAGCGGGGTCCTACGAGCAGTACTTC.

This rearrangement joins TRBV4-2 to TRBJ2-1; 15 nucleotides line up with TRBD2. Germline loops: CDR1 LGHNA, CDR2 YNFKEQ. The CDR3 length is 16 residues. Losses at the gene ends were 0 bases for V and 10 bases for J; bases not matched to a gene: 4. Here the CDR3 DNA reads TGTGCCAGCAGCCAAGAAGGGACTAGCGGGGGGACGGAGCAGTTCTTC. This sequence encodes CASSQEGTSGGTEQFF.

The chain uses TRBV19 and TRBJ2-1; 11 nucleotides agree with TRBD2. From germline, CDR1 is LNHDA and CDR2 SQIVND (reference sequence). This CDR3 has 18 residues. V lost 1 base to trimming and J lost 0 bases; unmatched junction nucleotides: 5. CDR3 sequence reads: CASSIGYSGRGSYNEQFF. In DNA form, the CDR3 reads TGTGCCAGTAGTATAGGGTATAGCGGGAGGGGCTCCTACAATGAGCAGTTCTTC.

The gene calls are TRBV15 and TRBJ1-5; possible D gene TRBD1, 6 bases. Trimming left V 5 bases short and J 0 bases short, with 17 bases between. The CDR3 loop spans 17 amino acids. Germline V gene data show CDR1 as LNHNV and CDR2 as YYDKDF (reference sequence). The CDR3 protein is CATSARTGIGSNQPQHF. The CDR3 DNA reads as TGTGCCACCAGCGCCCGCACAGGGATAGGTAGCAATCAGCCCCAGCATTTT.

V gene TRBV5-1 combines with J gene TRBJ1-6, with D unclear. The germline V gene has CDR1 SGHRS and CDR2 YFSETQ. V was pared by 1 base and J by 11 bases, with 16 bases between. The CDR3 consists of 15 residues. In nucleotides, the CDR3 is TGCGCCAGCAGCTTGCAATCCGCCCAAAGAACACCCCTCCACTTT. This translates into CASSLQSAQRTPLHF.

The chain uses TRBV4-2 and TRBJ2-2; TRBD1 aligns across 7 bases. CDR3 size: 16 residues. Germline V lookup: CDR1 LGHNA, CDR2 YNFKEQ. Trimming removed 1 base from V and 3 bases from J; junction bases left unmatched: 5. CDR3 in amino acids: CASSQVSGGDTGELFF. The CDR3 DNA reads as TGTGCCAGCAGCCAAGTTTCAGGGGGTGACACCGGGGAGCTGTTTTTT.

This chain uses TRBV24-1 with TRBJ2-3; D is ambiguous. This CDR3 region has 12 residues. CDR1 and CDR2 (germline): KGHDR, SFDVKD. With 3 bases removed from V and 9 bases from J, the gap between germline ends came to 9 bases. In nucleotides, the CDR3 is TGTGCCACCAGTGATGCAGCCGGAACGCAGTATTTT. Protein: CATSDAAGTQYF.

This chain uses TRBV14 with TRBJ1-1; 7 bases agree with TRBD1. CDR1 SGHDN and CDR2 FVKESK come from the germline V gene. This CDR3 comprises 13 residues. V was pared by 0 bases and J by 11 bases, with 6 bases of the junction left unmatched. Here the CDR3 reads CASSQERTGVAFF. CDR3 coding DNA: TGTGCCAGCAGCCAAGAGCGAACAGGGGTGGCTTTCTTT. The full variable domain, completed using reference TRBV14 and TRBJ1-1, is EAGVTQFPSHSVIEKGQTVTLRCDPISGHDNLYWYRRVMGKEIKFLLHFVKESKQDESGMPNNRFLAERTGGTYSTLKVQPAELEDSGVYFCASSQERTGVAFFGQGTRLTVV.

The chain uses TRBV19 and TRBJ1-2; D remains unclear. Per germline, CDR1 LNHDA and CDR2 SQIVND (reference sequence). Deletions cut 7 bases from V and 3 bases from J, with 15 bases between. The CDR3 spans 14 residues. In DNA form, the CDR3 reads TGTGCCAGTATTGTCGGGCCTGGAGACTATGGCTACACCTTC. It encodes CASIVGPGDYGYTF.

The chain is built from TRBV7-2 and TRBJ1-1, with 10 bases that match TRBD1. Germline V gene sequence: CDR1 SGHTA, CDR2 FQGNSA. The V segment lost 3 bases and the J segment 5 bases; nucleotides outside the gene matches: 15. This CDR3 contains 18 residues. CDR3 sequence (DNA): TGTGCCAGCAGCTTTAGACAGGGGGCAATGAAGTTGGTTACTGAAGCTTTCTTT. This codes for CASSFRQGAMKLVTEAFF.

This rearrangement joins TRBV11-2 to TRBJ2-5; possibly TRBD2 for D (5 bases). CDR3 length: 15 amino acids. The V and J ends lost 1 base and 5 bases respectively, with 14 bases between them. Per the germline V gene, CDR1 is SGHAT and CDR2 is FQNNGV. CDR3 residues: CASSLGSGAGETQYF. The CDR3 DNA reads as TGTGCCAGCAGCTTAGGGAGCGGAGCCGGGGAGACCCAGTACTTC.

This sequence joins TRBV7-3 and TRBJ2-2; D is ambiguous. This CDR3 has 15 residues. Per germline, CDR1 SGHTA and CDR2 FQGTGA. Between the trimmed V and J ends, which lost 1 base and 2 bases, there was a span of 8 bases. In nucleotides, the CDR3 is TGTGCCAGCAGCTTAAACTACCCTAACACCGGGGAGCTGTTTTTT. It is translated as CASSLNYPNTGELFF.

The chain's CDR3 is CASSSRGMGGGYEQYF. In nucleotides, the CDR3 is TGTGCCAGCAGTTCGCGCGGGATGGGGGGCGGGTACGAGCAGTACTTC. The J gene is TRBJ2-7, the V gene TRBV3-1 (or the pseudogene TRBV3-2); tentatively, D is TRBD1 or TRBD2 (6 bases each). This CDR3 has 16 amino acids. Germline V CDR1 and CDR2: LGHDT, YNNKEL (reference sequence). Trimming pared 6 bases from V and 4 bases from J, leaving 22 bases between.

Only one count was recorded for this clone. J is TRBJ1-2 and V is TRBV2; D ambiguous. Germline V gene sequence: CDR1 SNHLY, CDR2 FYNNEI. The V end was cut by 3 bases, the J end by 7 bases, with 18 bases between. This CDR3 is 15 amino acids long. In nucleotides, the CDR3 is TGTGCCAGCAGTGACCTCCTCCCAGGCGAAGGTGGCTACACCTTC. Translation gives CASSDLLPGEGGYTF.

The chain links TRBV3-1 (or the pseudogene TRBV3-2) to TRBJ2-6; D is uncertain. V was clipped by 0 bases and J by 0 bases, with 9 bases between them. The CDR3 is 17 residues long. From germline, CDR1 is LGHDT and CDR2 YNNKEL (reference sequence). The CDR3 loop reads CASSQDLVSSGANVLTF. In nucleotides, the CDR3 is TGTGCCAGCAGCCAAGATCTCGTGAGCTCTGGGGCCAACGTCCTGACTTTC.

The CDR3 loop reads CASNPRGGAETQYF. CDR3 nucleotide sequence: TGTGCCAGCAATCCTAGAGGGGGCGCGGAGACCCAGTACTTC. The chain couples TRBV7-2 to TRBJ2-5; 7 nucleotides line up with TRBD1. The CDR3 loop spans 14 amino acids. Trimming took 7 bases from V and 5 from J; bases not matched to a gene: 10. Germline CDR1 SGHTA, CDR2 FQGNSA.

This clone was seen only a few times. The chain employs TRBV12-3 or TRBV12-4 and TRBJ1-2; unclear D gene. CDR3 size: 12 residues. Trimming stripped 5 bases from V and 4 bases from J, with 8 bases between. CDR3 residues: CASSPVGYGYTF. The CDR3 coding sequence is TGTGCCAGCAGTCCAGTGGGCTATGGCTACACCTTC.